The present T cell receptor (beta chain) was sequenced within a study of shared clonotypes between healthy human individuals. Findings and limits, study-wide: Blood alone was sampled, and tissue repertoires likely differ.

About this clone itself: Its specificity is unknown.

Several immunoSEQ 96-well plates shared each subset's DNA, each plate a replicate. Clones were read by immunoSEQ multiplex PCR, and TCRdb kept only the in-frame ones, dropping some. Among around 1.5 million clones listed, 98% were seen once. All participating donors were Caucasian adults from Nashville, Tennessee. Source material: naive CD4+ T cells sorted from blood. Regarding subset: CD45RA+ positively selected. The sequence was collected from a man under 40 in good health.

The DNA for the CDR3 is TGCGCCAGCAGCCGAACTAGCGGGAGTGTAAATGAGCAGTTCTTC. Its protein product is CASSRTSGSVNEQFF. The V gene is TRBV5-1, the J gene TRBJ2-1; 11 nucleotides agree with TRBD2. Unmatched junction bases numbered 7, after V lost 4 bases and J lost 7 bases. The germline V gene encodes CDR1 SGHRS and CDR2 YFSETQ. This CDR3 spans 15 amino acids.